Presented here are 21 T cell receptor beta chains from one specimen sequenced in a study of T cells in Graves' hyperthyroidism and ophthalmopathy. Amplified TCR beta CDR3 regions came from RNA transcripts. HTBI primers drove first-round RT-PCR of the TCR CDR3. TCRdb independently ran MiXCR on the multiplex PCR reads; one entry per CDR3 protein. The sample has over 700,000 distinct CDR3 sequences; more than 30% are singletons. The sample consisted of blood. The receptors were gathered from a man aged 18 to 30 with Graves' hyperthyroidism.

Remarks on this clonotype: Relative to the germline gene, one junction end is altered; a read error may explain this. The CDR3 loop reads CASSLAYVSASF. The CDR3 DNA sequence: TGTGCCAGCAGCTTGGCCTATGTTTCAGCCTCCTTC. The J gene is TRBJ2-7, the V gene TRBV5-8; D not certain. There are 12 residues in the CDR3. The germline V gene has CDR1 SGHTS and CDR2 YDEGEE. Filled out from reference TRBV5-8 and TRBJ2-7, the complete variable domain reads EAGVTQSPTHLIKTRGQQATLRCSPISGHTSVYWYQQALGLGLQFLLWYDEGEERNRGNFPPRFSGRQFPNYSSELNVNALELEDSALYLCASSLAYVSASFGPGTRLTVT.

This clonotype was observed a few times. The CDR3 loop is CASSSMGGRLSIGNTEAFF. As DNA, the CDR3 is TGTGCCAGCAGCTCCATGGGCGGGAGGCTCTCTATTGGGAACACTGAAGCTTTCTTT. The V and J genes are TRBV7-8 and TRBJ1-1; D not certain. Germline V gene data show CDR1 as SGHVS and CDR2 as FQNEAQ. The CDR3 has 19 amino acids. The V and J ends lost 4 bases and 1 base respectively, with 25 bases between them.

V is TRBV7-9 and J is TRBJ1-4; D not resolved. Trimming shortened V by 5 bases and J by 7 bases, and 14 bases separated the two germline ends. Germline loops: CDR1 SEHNR, CDR2 FQNEAQ (reference sequence). The CDR3 sequence is 14 residues long. CDR3 region: CASSLVGSLEKLFF. CDR3 sequence (DNA): TGTGCCAGCAGCCTAGTAGGGAGCCTTGAAAAACTGTTTTTT. The full variable domain, completed using reference TRBV7-9 and TRBJ1-4, is DTGVSQNPRHKITKRGQNVTFRCDPISEHNRLYWYRQTLGQGPEFLTYFQNEAQLEKSRLLSDRFSAERPKGSFSTLEIQRTEQGDSAMYLCASSLVGSLEKLFFGSGTQLSVL.

The chain carries TRBV2 and TRBJ2-7; D may be TRBD2 (5 bases). Germline V gives CDR1 SNHLY, CDR2 FYNNEI. The length of the CDR3 is 12 residues. With 8 bases removed from V and 6 bases from J, the gap between germline ends came to 14 bases. The CDR3 sequence: CASGMPGIEQYF. The CDR3 nucleotides are TGTGCCAGCGGTATGCCGGGGATCGAGCAGTACTTC.

This clonotype was counted many times. CDR3 nucleotide sequence: TGTGCCAGCAGCTTTCTGGGGACTTATGAAAAACTGTTTTTT. Its translation is CASSFLGTYEKLFF. The V call is TRBV7-9, the J call TRBJ1-4, with a tentative D call TRBD1 (5 bases). Trimming shortened V by 3 bases and J by 6 bases, and 11 bases separated the two germline ends. There are 14 residues in the CDR3. Germline CDR1 and CDR2: SEHNR and FQNEAQ (reference sequence). The variable domain in full, completed from reference TRBV7-9 and TRBJ1-4, reads DTGVSQNPRHKITKRGQNVTFRCDPISEHNRLYWYRQTLGQGPEFLTYFQNEAQLEKSRLLSDRFSAERPKGSFSTLEIQRTEQGDSAMYLCASSFLGTYEKLFFGSGTQLSVL.

This clonotype was observed a handful of times. The rearrangement links TRBV19 to TRBJ2-7, with a tentative D call TRBD2 (6 bases). The CDR3 loop spans 12 amino acids. Trimming stripped 10 bases from V and 2 bases from J, with 12 bases between. Germline-derived CDR1 and CDR2 are LNHDA and SQIVND (reference sequence). The CDR3 sequence: CATHSGTYEQYF. The CDR3 DNA is TGTGCCACCCATAGCGGAACCTACGAGCAGTACTTC.

The chain carries TRBV6-5 and TRBJ1-2; D might be TRBD1 (6 bases). The CDR3 extends over 15 amino acids. Germline V gives CDR1 MNHEY, CDR2 SVGAGI. The germline V and J ends were trimmed by 5 bases and 1 base, with 14 bases remaining between them. DNA of the CDR3: TGTGCCAGCAGTCCCCGGGACACCGTTAACTATGGCTACACCTTC. Residues: CASSPRDTVNYGYTF.

This chain connects TRBV5-1 to TRBJ2-2; D may correspond to TRBD1 or TRBD2 (5 bases each). CDR1 SGHRS and CDR2 YFSETQ come from the germline V gene. This CDR3 region has 14 residues. V was trimmed by 4 bases and J by 4 bases, leaving 11 bases between them. The CDR3 loop is CASSLGPTTGELFF. The CDR3 bases are TGCGCCAGCAGCCTGGGACCGACCACCGGGGAGCTGTTTTTT.

The chain couples TRBV7-9 to TRBJ1-5; 8 bases map to TRBD1. Germline V gene lookup returns CDR1 SEHNR and CDR2 FQNEAQ (reference sequence). This CDR3 region has 15 residues. V shed 2 bases, J shed 10 bases, and the junction held 10 bases outside the gene matches. CDR3 in amino acids: CASSLLAGGESPQHF. The CDR3 DNA reads TGTGCCAGCAGCTTATTAGCAGGGGGCGAGTCTCCCCAGCATTTT.

The chain carries TRBV2 and TRBJ2-2, with TRBD1 as a possible D gene (5 bases). The CDR3 totals 12 residues. Germline lookup yields CDR1 SNHLY and CDR2 FYNNEI. V was pared by 6 bases and J by 8 bases, with 10 bases between. The DNA of the CDR3 is TGTGCCAGCAGCCCCAGACAGGGGGAGCTGTTTTTT. Its protein product is CASSPRQGELFF.

The rearrangement joins TRBV7-9 to TRBJ1-4; 10 bases fit TRBD1. Trimming took 6 bases from V and 8 from J; bases not matched to a gene: 9. Germline lookup yields CDR1 SEHNR and CDR2 FQNEAQ (reference sequence). This CDR3 has 15 residues. In DNA, the CDR3 is TGTGCCAGCAGGTTCGGGACAGGGGCTGGGGAAAAACTGTTTTTT. It codes for CASRFGTGAGEKLFF.

This chain joins TRBV29-1 and TRBJ2-7; TRBD2 agrees at 8 bases. Germline V gene sequence: CDR1 SQVTM, CDR2 ANQGSEA. Trimming removed 4 bases from V and 7 bases from J; junction bases left unmatched: 15. The CDR3 has 15 residues. The DNA of the CDR3 is TGCAGCGTTGGGCCCGGGAGCGGGGGAGTGGAGGAGCAGTACTTC. Encoded protein: CSVGPGSGGVEEQYF.

The J gene is TRBJ2-3, the V gene TRBV2; the D gene is possibly TRBD2 (5 bases). V gave up 1 base and J gave up 4 bases, with 18 bases separating them. The V gene's germline CDR1 is SNHLY and CDR2 FYNNEI. This CDR3 contains 17 residues. The CDR3 spells CASSEEFWTSDPDTQYF. The CDR3 nucleotides are TGTGCCAGCAGTGAAGAATTTTGGACTTCCGATCCAGATACGCAGTATTTT. Filled out from reference TRBV2 and TRBJ2-3, the complete variable domain reads EPEVTQTPSHQVTQMGQEVILRCVPISNHLYFYWYRQILGQKVEFLVSFYNNEISEKSEIFDDQFSVERPDGSNFTLKIRSTKLEDSAMYFCASSEEFWTSDPDTQYFGPGTRLTVL.

This clonotype was detected ten times or more. This sequence joins TRBV25-1 and TRBJ2-7; TRBD2 agrees at 8 bases. Germline lookup yields CDR1 MGHDK and CDR2 SYGVNS. The V and J ends lost 3 bases and 4 bases, in that order; junction bases with no gene match: 5. The CDR3 extends over 14 amino acids. DNA for the CDR3: TGTGCCAGCAGTGAGTCTAGCGGGCCATACGAGCAGTACTTC. This codes for CASSESSGPYEQYF.

This clonotype was seen at least ten times. The chain employs TRBV7-9 and TRBJ2-7; 7 bases match TRBD1. V gave up 5 bases and J gave up 5 bases; unmatched junction bases: 6. Germline CDR1 and CDR2: SEHNR and FQNEAQ (reference sequence). The CDR3 is 13 residues long. CDR3 in amino acids: CASSRQGVHEQYF. The CDR3 DNA reads TGTGCCAGCAGCCGCCAGGGGGTCCACGAGCAGTACTTC.

There are many counts of this clonotype. The chain recombines TRBV20-1 with TRBJ1-2; D perhaps matches TRBD1 (5 bases). The V and J ends lost 1 base and 6 bases respectively, with 12 bases between them. The CDR3 has 13 amino acids. Germline CDR1 reads DFQATT; CDR2 reads SNEGSKA (reference sequence). Written as DNA, the CDR3 is TGCAGTGCTAGAGCGGGGGAGGAGGATGGCTACACCTTC. This translates into CSARAGEEDGYTF.

There are a few counts of this clonotype. The chain is built from TRBV7-2 and TRBJ2-7; the match to TRBD2 covers 7 bases. There are 17 residues in the CDR3. The V and J ends lost 5 bases and 3 bases, in that order; junction bases with no gene match: 16. CDR1 SGHTA and CDR2 FQGNSA come from the germline V gene. CDR3 protein: CASSPAGTTYPLYEQYF. In DNA form, the CDR3 reads TGTGCCAGCAGCCCCGCCGGGACTACATACCCCCTCTACGAGCAGTACTTC.

The chain carries TRBV10-3 and TRBJ1-1; no reliable D call. Trimming pared 9 bases from V and 2 bases from J, leaving 13 bases between. This CDR3 contains 13 residues. Germline-derived CDR1 and CDR2 are ENHRY and SYGVKD. CDR3: CAISRDANTEAFF. CDR3 sequence (DNA): TGTGCCATTTCGAGGGATGCTAACACTGAAGCTTTCTTT.

V usage is TRBV11-3 and J usage is TRBJ1-3; D unresolved. The germline V gene has CDR1 SGHNT and CDR2 YENEEA. The CDR3 sequence is 14 residues long. V gave up 6 bases and J gave up 4 bases, with 13 bases separating them. The CDR3 DNA reads TGTGCCAGCAGTTACTCCTCCCCGGGAAACACCATATATTTT. Its protein product is CASSYSSPGNTIYF.

The chain carries TRBV11-3 and TRBJ1-5, with a weak D call TRBD1 (5 bases). Deletions cut 3 bases from V and 6 bases from J, with 18 bases between. The CDR3 loop spans 16 amino acids. Per the germline V gene, CDR1 is SGHNT and CDR2 is YENEEA. CDR3 residues: CASSFPTGGEVQPQHF. CDR3 nucleotides: TGTGCCAGCAGCTTCCCGACCGGGGGAGAGGTTCAGCCCCAGCATTTT.

This clonotype was recorded once. V gene TRBV25-1 combines with J gene TRBJ2-5; D remains ambiguous. In germline, CDR1 is MGHDK, CDR2 SYGVNS. This CDR3 contains 13 residues. The V and J ends lost 7 bases and 4 bases respectively, with 13 bases between them. The CDR3 nucleotides are TGTGCCAGCACCCCGGCCCACCGAGAGACCCAGTACTTC. Translated, it gives CASTPAHRETQYF.